One and the same sample provided the 14 T cell receptor beta chains below, sequenced in a study of blood T cells in healthy people across ages. For the second PCR, which ran for roughly 7 to 11 cycles, a sample-barcoded 5' primer and a J-beta primer mix were used. MiXCR, run by TCRdb on the 5' RACE reads, gives a single entry per CDR3 protein. The sample consists of approximately 1,000,000 distinct CDR3 sequences, 35% to 45% of them appearing once. Sequencing used blood. The receptors derive from a man between 18 and 29 years old in good health.

This clonotype was seen more than once but under ten times. This chain joins TRBV24-1 and TRBJ2-1; 10 positions match TRBD2. The length of the CDR3 is 13 residues. J lost 5 bases, V lost 10 bases, and 4 bases had no gene match. Looked up from germline, CDR1 is KGHDR and CDR2 is SFDVKD. The CDR3 spells CATSGGADNEQFF. The CDR3 DNA sequence: TGTGCCACGAGCGGGGGGGCGGACAATGAGCAGTTCTTC.

The chain uses TRBV28 and TRBJ2-6; D is ambiguous. The length of the CDR3 is 15 residues. CDR1 and CDR2 (germline): MDHEN, SYDVKM. Deletions cut 3 bases from V and 0 bases from J, with 6 bases between. CDR3 nucleotide sequence: TGTGCCAGCAGTTTTAGGATCTCTGGGGCCAACGTCCTGACTTTC. Amino acids: CASSFRISGANVLTF.

Of note for this clonotype: A much larger clone is a single base away; this may be a read error. The rearrangement joins TRBV7-9 to TRBJ1-4; D is unclear. Germline V CDR1 and CDR2: SEHNR, FQNEAQ (reference sequence). CDR3 length: 15 residues. V was cut by 1 base and J by 0 bases, with 6 bases left in between. CDR3 sequence reads: CASSLVATTNEKLFF. As DNA, the CDR3 is TGTGCCAGCAGCTTAGTAGCCACAACTAATGAAAAACTGTTTTTT.

Note on this clonotype: The junction departs from the called germline gene at one end, perhaps through a read error. CDR3 loop: CAVSDRTGGQPQHF. The CDR3 DNA reads TGTGCCGTCAGTGATAGGACCGGGGGTCAGCCCCAGCATTTT. The V gene is TRBV10-3, the J gene TRBJ1-5, with D perhaps TRBD1 (5 bases). Germline V lookup: CDR1 ENHRY, CDR2 SYGVKD. The length of the CDR3 is 14 residues.

This clonotype showed up just a few times. The chain is built from TRBV4-3 and TRBJ2-2, with unresolved D. CDR1 is LGHNA, CDR2 YSLEER, per germline. This CDR3 region has 14 residues. With 0 bases removed from V and 4 bases from J, the gap between germline ends came to 6 bases. The CDR3 sequence is CASSQDQGTGELFF. The DNA of the CDR3 is TGCGCCAGCAGCCAAGATCAAGGCACCGGGGAGCTGTTTTTT.

The chain uses TRBV6-5 and TRBJ1-4, with D maybe TRBD1 (5 bases). V lost 3 bases, J lost 8 bases, and 13 bases lay in between. Germline CDR1 is MNHEY and CDR2 is SVGAGI. CDR3 length: 14 residues. The CDR3 loop is CASSYGRGGEKLFF. The DNA of the CDR3 is TGTGCCAGCAGTTATGGTAGGGGTGGCGAAAAACTGTTTTTT.

This clonotype appeared a few times. J is TRBJ2-2 and V is TRBV20-1; unclear D gene. Germline assignment: CDR1 DFQATT and CDR2 SNEGSKA (reference sequence). V shed 3 bases and J shed 5 bases, with 13 bases lying between them. The CDR3 length is 14 residues. CDR3 loop: CSASRTISTGELFF. The CDR3 region has the DNA TGCAGTGCTAGTAGGACCATTTCTACCGGGGAGCTGTTTTTT.

In DNA form, the CDR3 reads TGTGCCAGCAGCTTTCTACAGGGGGCTAGGGCAGATACGCAGTATTTT. Its protein is CASSFLQGARADTQYF. This chain links TRBV7-9 with TRBJ2-3, with 9 positions matching TRBD1. There are 16 residues in the CDR3. Germline CDR1 SEHNR, CDR2 FQNEAQ (reference sequence). Trimming took 3 bases from V and 4 from J; bases not matched to a gene: 8.

This rearrangement joins TRBV29-1 to TRBJ1-1; D gene ambiguous. This CDR3 contains 10 residues. V was pared by 4 bases and J by 8 bases, with 8 bases between. Per the germline V gene, CDR1 is SQVTM and CDR2 is ANQGSEA. CDR3 DNA: TGCAGCGTTGGGGCAGCAGAAGCTTTCTTT. Translating it yields CSVGAAEAFF.

The gene calls are TRBV9 and TRBJ2-6; 7 positions match TRBD1. In germline, CDR1 is SGDLS, CDR2 YYNGEE. The CDR3 runs to 19 residues. Losses at the gene ends were 0 bases for V and 0 bases for J; bases not matched to a gene: 9. The CDR3 DNA reads TGTGCCAGCAGCGTAGGGGGGACAGCTTTTTCCTCTGGGGCCAACGTCCTGACTTTC. Translation: CASSVGGTAFSSGANVLTF.

The chain has TRBV2 and TRBJ2-7; D assignment may be TRBD1 or TRBD2 (5 bases each). CDR3 size: 15 residues. The V gene lost 6 bases and the J gene lost 7 bases, with 22 bases spanning the gap. Germline V gives CDR1 SNHLY, CDR2 FYNNEI. The DNA for the CDR3 is TGTGCCAGCAGCCCGGGACGAGTACAATTCGGTGAGCAGTACTTC. This encodes CASSPGRVQFGEQYF.

This clonotype has more than one count but fewer than ten. This chain connects TRBV4-1 to TRBJ2-4; D is undetermined. The CDR3 is 14 amino acids. V lost 2 bases and J 7 bases, leaving 12 bases between the germline ends. Germline V lookup: CDR1 MGHRA, CDR2 YSYEKL. The CDR3 DNA is TGCGCCAGCAGCCAAAAACCGTCTGGGAACATTCAGTACTTC. Translating it yields CASSQKPSGNIQYF.

The table lists this clonotype with a few counts. The V and J genes are TRBV18 and TRBJ1-1; no firm D call. CDR1 is KGHSH and CDR2 is LQKENI in the germline V gene. This CDR3 comprises 14 residues. V was trimmed by 5 bases and J by 1 base, leaving 11 bases between them. The CDR3 reads CASSRLEGNTEAFF. The CDR3 DNA reads TGTGCCAGCTCAAGGCTGGAGGGGAACACTGAAGCTTTCTTT.

The J gene is TRBJ2-7, the V gene TRBV30; tentatively, D is TRBD1 or TRBD2 (5 bases each). Trimming shortened V by 3 bases and J by 3 bases, and 15 bases separated the two germline ends. This CDR3 has 14 amino acids. Germline CDR1 reads GTSNPN; CDR2 reads SVGIG (reference sequence). The CDR3 DNA follows: TGTGCCTGGAGCCCATCGGGACCAGTCTACGAGCAGTACTTC. Translation: CAWSPSGPVYEQYF.